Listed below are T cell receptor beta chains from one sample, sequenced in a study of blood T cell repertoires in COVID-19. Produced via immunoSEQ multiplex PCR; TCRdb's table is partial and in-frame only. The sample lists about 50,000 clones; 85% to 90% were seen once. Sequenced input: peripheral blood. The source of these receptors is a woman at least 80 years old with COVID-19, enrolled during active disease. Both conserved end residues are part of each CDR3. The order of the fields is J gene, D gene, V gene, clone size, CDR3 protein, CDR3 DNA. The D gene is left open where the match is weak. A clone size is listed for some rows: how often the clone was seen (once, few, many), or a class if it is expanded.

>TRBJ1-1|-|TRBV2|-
CASSVGRSNTEAFF
TGTGCCAGCAGTGTTGGGAGATCGAACACTGAAGCTTTCTTT
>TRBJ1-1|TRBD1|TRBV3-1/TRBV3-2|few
CASSQAGGAFF
TGTGCCAGCAGCCAAGCAGGGGGAGCTTTCTTT
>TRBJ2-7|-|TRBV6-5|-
CASSFTGSEQYF
TGTGCCAGCAGTTTTACAGGGTCCGAGCAGTACTTC
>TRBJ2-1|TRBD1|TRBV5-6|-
CASSLEDRVRVF
TGTGCCAGCAGCTTGGAGGACAGGGTGCGGGTCTTC
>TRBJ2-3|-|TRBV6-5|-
CASIEGDPGDTQYF
TGTGCCAGCATCGAAGGGGATCCGGGAGATACGCAGTATTTT
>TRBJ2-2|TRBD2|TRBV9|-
CASSRLASSTGELFF
TGTGCCAGCAGTAGACTAGCGTCTAGCACCGGGGAGCTGTTTTTT
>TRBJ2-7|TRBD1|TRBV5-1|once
CASSLLGQGLYEQYF
TGCGCCAGCAGCTTGTTAGGACAGGGGCTTTACGAGCAGTACTTC
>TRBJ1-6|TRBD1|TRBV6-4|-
CASSGQGGLNSPLHF
TGTGCCAGCAGTGGACAGGGGGGATTGAATTCACCCCTCCACTTT
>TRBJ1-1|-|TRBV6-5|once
CASSYSTRGETEAFF
TGTGCCAGCAGTTACTCGACCAGGGGTGAAACTGAAGCTTTCTTT
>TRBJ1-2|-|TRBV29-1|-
CSVRGAYGYTF
TGCAGCGTTCGGGGGGCGTATGGCTACACCTTC
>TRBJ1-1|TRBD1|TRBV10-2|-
CASRAGGANTEAFF
TGCGCCAGCAGGGCAGGGGGCGCGAACACTGAAGCTTTCTTT
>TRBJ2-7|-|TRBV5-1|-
CASSLGQGGENEQYF
TGCGCCAGCAGCTTGGGGCAGGGTGGGGAAAACGAGCAGTACTTC
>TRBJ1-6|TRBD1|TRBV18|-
CASSPMGQYNSPLHF
TGTGCCAGCTCACCAATGGGACAGTATAATTCACCCCTCCACTTT
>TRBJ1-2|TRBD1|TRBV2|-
CASRPAGQGTRGYTF
TGTGCCAGCAGGCCAGCTGGACAGGGAACTCGGGGCTACACCTTC
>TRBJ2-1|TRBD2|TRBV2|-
CASSRGLAGALNEQFF
TGTGCCAGCAGTCGCGGACTAGCGGGGGCCCTCAATGAGCAGTTCTTC
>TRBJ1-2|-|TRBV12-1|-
CASSSILGQGTEGYGYTF
TGTGCCAGCAGCTCGATTCTAGGACAGGGGACTGAGGGCTATGGCTACACCTTC
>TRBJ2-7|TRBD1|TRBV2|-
CASSQRTGGSEQYF
TGTGCCAGCAGCCAAAGGACAGGGGGTTCCGAGCAGTACTTC
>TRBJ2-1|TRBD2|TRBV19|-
CASSTLAGRGVEQFF
TGTGCCAGTAGTACCCTAGCGGGTCGGGGCGTTGAGCAGTTCTTC